Only a few counts were recorded for the clone carrying this TCR beta chain. Its specificity is unknown. Together with a sample-barcoded 5' primer, a J-beta primer mix was included in a second PCR lasting about 6 to 11 cycles. Tags on each cDNA molecule came from a template-switch adaptor with 12 random nucleotides. In TCRdb, the 5' RACE reads were re-called with MiXCR into one record per CDR3 protein. The table lists 500,000 to 600,000 distinct CDR3 sequences, 25% to 30% of them singletons. The entry originates in a study of blood T cells in healthy people across ages. At the level of the study: T cells yielded about one barcoded beta molecule per two cells through template switching. Whole-study findings and limits: Getting older went along with TCR beta diversity per million T cells dropping roughly linearly.

Donor samples were obtained from healthy Caucasian individuals from Russia, aged 6 to 90. V was pared by 5 bases and J by 7 bases, with 14 bases between. Germline lookup yields CDR1 MNHEY and CDR2 SVGEGT. The CDR3 extends over 14 amino acids. The chain couples TRBV6-2 or TRBV6-3 to TRBJ2-2; weak D call: TRBD2 (5 bases). The receptor was isolated from a woman aged 70-85 years in good health. The sample was blood. CDR3 coding DNA: TGTGCCAGCAGTCCGGACGGGGTGGTCGGGGAGCTGTTTTTT. It specifies CASSPDGVVGELFF.